This is a list of T cell receptor beta chains from one sample in a study of blood T cell repertoires in COVID-19. The data were produced by immunoSEQ multiplex PCR, yet TCRdb's version contains in-frame clones alone and is incomplete. The sample records about 240,000 clones, around 86% being singletons. The specimen was peripheral blood. The receptors shown here come from a woman aged 45-59 years with COVID-19, enrolled during active disease. The CDR3 runs from the conserved cysteine through the conserved F or W. The D gene is left open where the match is weak. Size is stated for part of the rows, as once, few or many counts, or as a class when the clone is expanded.

J gene	D gene	V gene	clone size	CDR3 protein	CDR3 DNA
TRBJ2-2	.	TRBV18	once	CASSPPGVVTGELFF	TGTGCCAGCTCACCACCGGGAGTAGTGACCGGGGAGCTGTTTTTT
TRBJ1-4	.	TRBV28	.	CASSAPRARLFF	TGTGCCAGCAGTGCGCCCAGGGCCAGGCTGTTTTTT
TRBJ1-3	.	TRBV7-2	.	CASSLVRTSGDTIYF	TGTGCCAGCAGCTTAGTGAGGACCAGCGGGGACACCATATATTTT
TRBJ1-5	.	TRBV10-1	.	CASSSTGMGNQPQHF	TGCGCCAGCAGTTCGACAGGCATGGGCAATCAGCCCCAGCATTTT
TRBJ2-1	.	TRBV30	.	CAWKGSREQFF	TGTGCCTGGAAGGGGTCTCGGGAGCAGTTCTTC
TRBJ1-2	.	TRBV14	.	CASSQEAVYGYTF	TGTGCCAGCAGCCAAGAGGCTGTCTATGGCTACACCTTC
TRBJ2-7	TRBD1	TRBV19	.	CASSIVGTGNEQYF	TGTGCCAGTAGTATAGTGGGGACAGGCAACGAGCAGTACTTC
TRBJ2-2	TRBD2	TRBV7-2	.	CASSLLLAGGRVGELFF	TGTGCCAGCAGCTTATTGCTAGCGGGGGGGCGTGTCGGGGAGCTGTTTTTT
TRBJ1-2	.	TRBV30	.	CAWRRTEKVDYTF	TGTGCCTGGAGGCGGACAGAGAAAGTTGACTACACCTTC
TRBJ1-2	TRBD1	TRBV23-1	.	CASSQSVGQVENTF	TGCGCCAGCAGTCAATCAGTAGGACAGGTGGAAAACACCTTC
TRBJ2-3	TRBD2	TRBV19	.	CASSPGTSGFDTQYF	TGTGCCAGTAGTCCTGGGACTAGCGGGTTTGATACGCAGTATTTT
TRBJ1-2	.	TRBV5-4	few	CASSLGTDYGYTF	TGTGCCAGCAGCTTGGGGACAGACTATGGCTACACCTTC
TRBJ2-7	TRBD1	TRBV28	.	CASSSTGLYEQYF	TGTGCCAGCAGTTCGACAGGGCTCTACGAGCAGTACTTC
TRBJ2-5	.	TRBV12-3/TRBV12-4	.	CASSLGRAETQYF	TGTGCCAGCAGTTTAGGCAGGGCAGAGACCCAGTACTTC
TRBJ2-2	.	TRBV5-5	.	CASLEKHGELFF	TGTGCCAGCCTAGAGAAACACGGGGAGCTGTTTTTT
TRBJ2-7	.	TRBV7-9	.	CASSSTGEPSYEQYF	TGTGCCAGCAGCTCCACGGGGGAGCCCTCCTACGAGCAGTACTTC
TRBJ2-1	TRBD2	TRBV7-2	.	CASSPGLAGYNEQFF	TGTGCCAGCAGTCCTGGACTAGCGGGGTACAATGAGCAGTTCTTC
TRBJ1-5	.	TRBV30	few	CAWSVGLRNQPQHF	TGTGCCTGGAGTGTGGGACTGAGAAATCAGCCCCAGCATTTT
TRBJ1-1	TRBD1	TRBV2	.	CASSEGGQGRTEAFF	TGTGCCAGCAGTGAAGGGGGACAGGGACGGACTGAAGCTTTCTTT
TRBJ2-2	.	TRBV28	once	CASSTGGINTGELFF	TGTGCCAGCAGTACCGGGGGAATCAACACCGGGGAGCTGTTTTTT
TRBJ1-1	.	TRBV10-3	.	CAIRQISTEAFF	TGTGCCATCAGACAGATATCCACTGAAGCTTTCTTT
TRBJ1-5	.	TRBV24-1	.	CATSDPQSPQHF	TGTGCCACCAGTGATCCCCAAAGCCCCCAGCATTTT
TRBJ1-1	TRBD1	TRBV19	.	CASSISDRGRWAFF	TGTGCCAGTAGTATCTCCGACAGGGGCAGGTGGGCTTTCTTT
TRBJ2-7	TRBD1	TRBV5-1	once	CASKLGQASYEQYF	TGCGCCAGCAAGTTGGGACAGGCCTCCTACGAGCAGTACTTC
TRBJ2-1	TRBD2	TRBV6-5	.	CAITGGFISLGQFF	TGTGCCATTACCGGGGGGTTTATCTCCCTCGGGCAGTTCTTC
TRBJ2-5	.	TRBV7-8	.	CASSFTRGQETQYF	TGTGCCAGCAGCTTCACCAGGGGCCAAGAGACCCAGTACTTC
TRBJ1-1	TRBD1	TRBV28	.	CASTLLTGGGGTEAFF	TGTGCCAGCACCTTACTAACAGGGGGCGGTGGGACTGAAGCTTTCTTT
TRBJ2-3	TRBD1	TRBV19	.	CASTPTGVSTDTQYF	TGTGCCAGTACCCCTACAGGGGTCAGCACAGATACGCAGTATTTT
TRBJ2-7	TRBD1	TRBV11-3	.	CASSLAIPTGGAEQYF	TGTGCCAGCAGCTTAGCCATTCCGACAGGGGGCGCGGAGCAGTACTTC
TRBJ1-1	.	TRBV5-1	.	CASSSGANTEAFF	TGCGCCAGCAGCTCAGGGGCAAACACTGAAGCTTTCTTT
TRBJ1-2	.	TRBV21-1	.	CASSKDLRTGGNYGYTF	TGTGCCAGCAGCAAAGACCTAAGGACAGGGGGAAACTATGGCTACACCTTC
TRBJ1-2	TRBD1	TRBV6-5	.	CASTATGGYFGYTF	TGTGCCAGCACCGCGACAGGGGGCTATTTTGGCTACACCTTC
TRBJ1-1	.	TRBV27	.	CASTPLGQGTEAFF	TGTGCCAGCACCCCGCTGGGGCAGGGCACTGAAGCTTTCTTT
TRBJ2-4	TRBD1	TRBV5-6	.	CASSFARQGNIQYF	TGTGCCAGCAGCTTTGCGAGACAGGGAAACATTCAGTACTTC
TRBJ1-1	.	TRBV7-9	few	CASSPGVPGRKNTEAFF	TGTGCCAGCAGCCCAGGGGTCCCCGGACGTAAAAACACTGAAGCTTTCTTT
TRBJ1-5	.	TRBV19	.	CASSNIRGGDQPQHF	TGTGCCAGTAGTAATATTAGGGGGGGGGATCAGCCCCAGCATTTT
TRBJ1-2	TRBD1	TRBV9	.	CASSVEGGTGSYGYTF	TGTGCCAGCAGCGTAGAAGGTGGGACAGGTTCTTATGGCTACACCTTC
TRBJ2-7	.	TRBV5-6	.	CASSFWRGYEQYF	TGTGCCAGCAGCTTTTGGCGGGGATACGAGCAGTACTTC
TRBJ1-2	.	TRBV20-1	.	CSARDVDGYTF	TGCAGTGCTAGAGATGTAGATGGCTACACCTTC
TRBJ1-2	.	TRBV18	.	CASSPARVYGYTF	TGTGCCAGCTCACCAGCCAGGGTATATGGCTACACCTTC
TRBJ1-5	.	TRBV14	.	CASSPPGMNQPQHF	TGTGCCAGCAGCCCCCCCGGGATGAATCAGCCCCAGCATTTT
TRBJ2-5	TRBD1	TRBV7-7	.	CASSPAGGYQETQYF	TGTGCCAGCAGCCCAGCAGGGGGTTACCAAGAGACCCAGTACTTC
TRBJ1-2	.	TRBV6-2/TRBV6-3	once	CASSYGGGYTF	TGTGCCAGCAGTTACGGGGGCGGCTACACCTTC
TRBJ1-1	.	TRBV7-8	.	CASSLGTLMNTEAFF	TGTGCCAGCAGCTTAGGGACACTTATGAACACTGAAGCTTTCTTT
TRBJ2-5	TRBD2	TRBV7-8	.	CASSSPGRVQTQYF	TGTGCCAGCAGCTCCCCGGGGAGGGTGCAGACCCAGTACTTC
TRBJ1-1	TRBD1	TRBV24-1	once	CAPVTGGQSDTEAFF	TGTGCCCCGGTAACAGGGGGTCAGTCCGACACTGAAGCTTTCTTT
TRBJ2-3	TRBD1	TRBV19	.	CASSDRGRAVGYTQYF	TGTGCCAGTAGCGACAGGGGGCGCGCTGTGGGGTATACGCAGTATTTT
TRBJ1-5	.	TRBV6-2/TRBV6-3	few	CASSYGGGNQPQHF	TGTGCCAGCAGTTACGGGGGGGGGAATCAGCCCCAGCATTTT
TRBJ1-5	.	TRBV28	.	CASSLPPWAQGPYQPQHF	TGTGCCAGCAGTTTACCTCCGTGGGCCCAGGGCCCTTATCAGCCCCAGCATTTT